This T cell receptor (beta chain) was captured in a study of T-cell memory formation after mild COVID-19. Study-wide results and limits: Among clones contracting day 15 to 85, CD4/CD8 was balanced, whereas later expanders leaned CD4+. Some responding clones appeared in pre-infection memory, suggesting cross-reactive memory joined.

TCR alpha and TCR beta cDNA libraries with sample barcodes and UMIs came from 5'RACE using constant-segment primers. Each CDR3 protein is one row after TCRdb ran MiXCR on the 5' RACE reads. The data contain about 140,000 distinct CDR3 sequences, 11% to 15% of them singletons. This clonotype has just a few counts. The antigen is undetermined. This receptor was obtained from an adult woman who had mild COVID-19 (a few samples of this study predate the infection). Cell type and time point are not known. Sequenced sample: PBMCs or a T cell subset sorted from them (not recorded which).

DNA for the CDR3: TGTGCCAGCAGCTCTCCCGGGGGCAATGAGCAGTTCTTC. Protein product: CASSSPGGNEQFF. The chain links TRBV13 to TRBJ2-1, with D perhaps matching TRBD2 (6 bases). Per germline, CDR1 PRHDT and CDR2 FYEKMQ (reference sequence). This CDR3 is 13 amino acids long. The V end lost 4 bases, the J end lost 6 bases, and 10 bases lay between the germline ends.